A selection of T cell receptor beta chains follows, all from one sample in a study of beta chain features in type 1 diabetes. The assay was immunoSEQ multiplex PCR, and TCRdb's table has in-frame clones only and misses some. The sample lists 200,000 to 250,000 clones; 9.6% were seen once. Source material: naive CD4+ T cells from blood. The receptors shown here come from a woman aged 18-29 years in good health. The CDR3 runs from the conserved cysteine through the conserved F or W. The D gene is left open where the match is weak. For some rows the clone size is stated as once, few or many, or as a class when expanded; others skip it.

D	V	J	size	DNA	CDR3
-	TRBV30	TRBJ1-2	-	TGTGCCTGGAGTGTAAGGAGGGACTTAACTAATTATGGCTACACCTTC	CAWSVRRDLTNYGYTF
TRBD1	TRBV5-1	TRBJ2-3	-	TGCGCCAGCAGTCAATCGGGACAGGGCTCAGATACGCAGTATTTT	CASSQSGQGSDTQYF
-	TRBV7-9	TRBJ1-1	few	TGTGCCAGCAGCTTAACCCCTCGGGAGGGTGAAGCTTTCTTT	CASSLTPREGEAFF
-	TRBV4-1	TRBJ2-2	-	TGCGCCAGCAGCCAAGTTCTAAAGCCGGGGGGGGAGCTGTTTTTT	CASSQVLKPGGELFF
TRBD2	TRBV14	TRBJ2-3	-	TGTGCCAGCAGCCAAGATGAGACTAGCGGCAGCACAGATACGCAGTATTTT	CASSQDETSGSTDTQYF
-	TRBV7-9	TRBJ1-2	few	TGTGCCAGCAGCTTGTCCTCCGGGACATCGCTCACCTTC	CASSLSSGTSLTF
TRBD2	TRBV7-9	TRBJ2-1	-	TGTGCCAGCAGTATAGCGGGGGGGAACAATGAGCAGTTCTTC	CASSIAGGNNEQFF
-	TRBV5-1	TRBJ2-1	-	TGCGCCAGCAGCTTGGTGGGCAGAGACAATGAGCAGTTCTTC	CASSLVGRDNEQFF
-	TRBV6-4	TRBJ1-2	-	TGTGCCAGCAGTCAGGGGCGAGGCTACACCTTC	CASSQGRGYTF
-	TRBV30	TRBJ2-1	-	TGTGCCTGGAACAGAGGGAGCCCCATGGATGAGCAGTTCTTC	CAWNRGSPMDEQFF
-	TRBV19	TRBJ2-4	-	TGTGCCAGTAGTAAGCACGGGGAGGCCAAAAACATTCAGTACTTC	CASSKHGEAKNIQYF
TRBD1	TRBV11-3	TRBJ2-2	-	TGTGCCAGCAGCACGACAGGGACCGGGGAGCTGTTTTTT	CASSTTGTGELFF
-	TRBV5-5	TRBJ2-1	-	TGTGCCAGCAGCTTGACGGGGAGCTCCTACAATGAGCAGTTCTTC	CASSLTGSSYNEQFF
-	TRBV6-1	TRBJ1-1	few	TGTGCCATTTTGCAACAGGGCCGCACTGAAGCTTTCTTT	CAILQQGRTEAFF
TRBD1	TRBV25-1	TRBJ2-5	few	TGTGCCAGCAGTACTGCGGCAGGGGGTCGGAAAGAGACCCAGTACTTC	CASSTAAGGRKETQYF
-	TRBV7-9	TRBJ2-3	many	TGTGCCAGCAGCATGGGCCGCACCGCCGCAGATACGCAGTATTTT	CASSMGRTAADTQYF
-	TRBV30	TRBJ1-3	few	TGTGAAGTTGATTTCCTGAGGAGTGGAAACACCATATATTTT	CEVDFLRSGNTIYF
-	TRBV9	TRBJ2-2	few	TGTGCCAGCAGCGTACTAAGCGGCACCGGGGAGCTGTTTTTT	CASSVLSGTGELFF
TRBD2	TRBV18	TRBJ2-3	few	TGTGCCAGCTCACCACCGGGGACTAGCGGGGATGATACGCAGTATTTT	CASSPPGTSGDDTQYF
TRBD2	TRBV29-1	TRBJ2-3	few	TGCAGCGTTGGTGGTGGCCGGGGCGGGGGATTCACAGATACGCAGTATTTT	CSVGGGRGGGFTDTQYF